Listed here is a single T cell receptor (beta chain). Antigen specificity is unknown. The data were obtained in a study of T cell repertoires in cytomegalovirus infection. Study-level findings and limits: Dominant in the ex vivo response were TCR beta clonotypes restricted by HLA-C and specific for CMV.

TCRdb called the reads again in MiXCR, with one record for every CDR3 protein. The sample has 550,000 to 850,000 distinct CDR3 sequences, around a third seen once. CDR1 and CDR2 (germline): MDHEN, SYDVKM. The V and J ends lost 5 bases and 7 bases, in that order; junction bases with no gene match: 8. The CDR3 has 16 residues. Here the sequenced sample was cultured PBMCs, taken from culture after CMV antigen stimulation. The chain combines TRBV28 with TRBJ2-2; 12 bases are a match to TRBD1. This TCR came from a human donor in good health (CMV status not recorded). Some clones in this sample may be carry-over from other donors' samples. The CDR3: CASSQAGTGGFGELFF. The CDR3 nucleotides read TGTGCCAGCAGTCAGGCCGGGACAGGGGGCTTCGGGGAGCTGTTTTTT.